The 22 T cell receptor beta chains reported below all come from one sample, sequenced in a study of shared clonotypes between healthy human individuals. Method: immunoSEQ multiplex PCR; TCRdb's copy keeps in-frame clones and lacks some. The table includes 2.5 million or so clones, 85% to 95% detected once. Sequencing was done on a sample of naive CD4+ T cells sorted from blood. The subset was: CD45RA+ positively selected. The source of these receptors is a man younger than 35 in good health.

This chain joins TRBV28 and TRBJ1-6; D ambiguous. Trimming removed 6 bases at V and 6 bases at J, with 9 bases between. The germline gives CDR1 MDHEN, CDR2 SYDVKM. This CDR3 region has 13 residues. CDR3 protein: CASRAAGNSPLHF. The CDR3 DNA reads TGTGCCAGCAGGGCAGCCGGTAATTCACCCCTCCACTTT.

The V and J genes are TRBV27 and TRBJ2-4; D may be TRBD2 (6 bases). Between the trimmed V and J ends, which lost 6 bases and 5 bases, there was a span of 14 bases. The CDR3 loop spans 14 amino acids. In germline, CDR1 is MNHEY, CDR2 SMNVEV (reference sequence). The CDR3 DNA is TGTGCCAGCAGCAAGGTTGGAGGGGAAAACATTCAGTACTTC. It encodes CASSKVGGENIQYF.

The rearrangement joins TRBV7-8 to TRBJ1-1, with D possibly matching TRBD1 (5 bases). Trimming shortened V by 8 bases and J by 0 bases, and 13 bases separated the two germline ends. The CDR3 is 14 residues long. Germline V gene sequence: CDR1 SGHVS, CDR2 FQNEAQ. In DNA form, the CDR3 reads TGTGCCAGCGGACGACAGCGAATGAACACTGAAGCTTTCTTT. Protein sequence: CASGRQRMNTEAFF.

Turning to this clone: This sample also contains other DNA sequences that code for the same CDR3. CDR3 sequence reads: CAWSVSGTGELFF. The CDR3 DNA reads TGTGCCTGGAGTGTAAGCGGCACCGGGGAGCTGTTTTTT. The chain carries TRBV30 and TRBJ2-2; D perhaps matches TRBD2 (5 bases). This CDR3 is built from 13 residues. V was shortened by 0 bases and J by 4 bases, with 6 bases between the two germline ends. Germline V gene data show CDR1 as GTSNPN and CDR2 as SVGIG (reference sequence).

The chain is built from TRBV18 and TRBJ1-6; D uncertain. This CDR3 contains 13 residues. Trimming cost V 2 bases and J 11 bases, with 10 bases left between them. Germline values: CDR1 KGHSH, CDR2 LQKENI. In DNA, the CDR3 is TGTGCCAGCTCACCAAGCGGGGTAGCACCCCTCCACTTT. Amino acids: CASSPSGVAPLHF.

The CDR3 sequence: CASSPIEGGRLLETQYF. The CDR3 DNA reads as TGTGCCAGCTCACCAATTGAGGGGGGGCGCCTTTTGGAGACCCAGTACTTC. The rearrangement uses TRBV18 and TRBJ2-5; D possibly corresponds to TRBD2 (7 bases). The CDR3 extends over 17 amino acids. CDR1 is KGHSH, CDR2 LQKENI, per germline. Trimming cost V 2 bases and J 5 bases, with 21 bases left between them.

Turning to this clone: Other nucleotide sequences from this sample produce the same CDR3. The V and J genes are TRBV7-9 and TRBJ2-5; D unclear. V was shortened by 4 bases and J by 2 bases, with 5 bases between the two germline ends. The germline CDR1 and CDR2 sequences are SEHNR and FQNEAQ (reference sequence). CDR3 length: 12 amino acids. As DNA, the CDR3 is TGTGCCAGCAGCTACACGCAAGAGACCCAGTACTTC. The encoded protein is CASSYTQETQYF.

The rearrangement joins TRBV7-6 to TRBJ2-7; 9 nucleotides agree with TRBD1. After removal of 1 base from V and 0 bases from J, the junction contained 10 bases not matched to a gene. Germline V CDR1 and CDR2: SGHVS, FNYEAQ. CDR3 size: 18 residues. The CDR3 loop is CASSLVPGQGADSYEQYF. Here the CDR3 DNA reads TGTGCCAGCAGCTTAGTCCCGGGACAGGGCGCCGACTCCTACGAGCAGTACTTC.

The chain links TRBV27 to TRBJ1-6; D call uncertain. The V gene's germline CDR1 is MNHEY and CDR2 SMNVEV (reference sequence). The CDR3 runs 12 residues. The V gene lost 6 bases and the J gene lost 7 bases, with 7 bases spanning the gap. CDR3: CASRRENSPLHF. As DNA, the CDR3 is TGTGCCAGCAGGAGGGAGAATTCACCCCTCCACTTT.

Here the CDR3 reads CSVGTGVGNIQYF. The CDR3 DNA sequence: TGCAGCGTGGGGACAGGGGTGGGAAACATTCAGTACTTC. The gene calls are TRBV29-1 and TRBJ2-4, with 10 nucleotides matching TRBD1. The V segment lost 6 bases and the J segment 6 bases; nucleotides outside the gene matches: 5. Germline CDR1 reads SQVTM; CDR2 reads ANQGSEA. This CDR3 has 13 amino acids. The variable domain in full, completed from reference TRBV29-1 and TRBJ2-4, reads SAVISQKPSRDICQRGTSLTIQCQVDSQVTMMFWYRQQPGQSLTLIATANQGSEATYESGFVIDKFPISRPNLTFSTLTVSNMSPEDSSIYLCSVGTGVGNIQYFGAGTRLSVL.

V usage is TRBV6-5 and J usage is TRBJ1-3; D uncertain. The CDR3 totals 13 residues. Per the germline V gene, CDR1 is MNHEY and CDR2 is SVGAGI. The V gene lost 8 bases and the J gene lost 4 bases, with 12 bases spanning the gap. CDR3 amino acids: CASGPAYGNTIYF. In nucleotides, the CDR3 is TGTGCCAGCGGGCCTGCCTACGGAAACACCATATATTTT.

The chain joins TRBV6-5 to TRBJ2-2; D remains unclear. Per the germline V gene, CDR1 is MNHEY and CDR2 is SVGAGI. V was pared by 8 bases and J by 6 bases, with 7 bases between. This CDR3 comprises 11 residues. This CDR3 is CASARAGELFF. DNA of the CDR3: TGTGCCAGCGCCAGAGCCGGGGAGCTGTTTTTT.

The V and J genes are TRBV2 and TRBJ1-2; the D gene is possibly TRBD1 (5 bases). V gave up 4 bases and J gave up 7 bases, with 19 bases separating them. CDR3 size: 15 residues. The germline V gene encodes CDR1 SNHLY and CDR2 FYNNEI. The CDR3 loop is CASSVGQTGTGGYTF. The CDR3 DNA reads as TGTGCCAGCAGTGTAGGGCAGACTGGGACGGGTGGCTACACCTTC.

The V and J genes are TRBV6-1 and TRBJ2-2; 10 nucleotides agree with TRBD2. The CDR3 length is 17 residues. The V gene's germline CDR1 is MNHNS and CDR2 SASEGT. The V segment lost 3 bases and the J segment 5 bases; nucleotides outside the gene matches: 9. The CDR3 loop is CASSDELAGTLTGELFF. The DNA of the CDR3 is TGTGCCAGCAGTGACGAACTAGCGGGGACTTTAACCGGGGAGCTGTTTTTT.

The rearrangement joins TRBV2 to TRBJ2-1; the D gene is possibly TRBD1 (6 bases). V lost 3 bases and J lost 4, with 13 bases in between. Germline V gene sequence: CDR1 SNHLY, CDR2 FYNNEI. The CDR3 contains 15 residues. The CDR3 DNA is TGTGCCAGCAGTGATCAGGGGCAGGGGTACAATGAGCAGTTCTTC. It is translated as CASSDQGQGYNEQFF.

This sequence joins TRBV9 and TRBJ2-7, with D unresolved. V was shortened by 4 bases and J by 6 bases, with 11 bases between the two germline ends. Looked up from germline, CDR1 is SGDLS and CDR2 is YYNGEE. The CDR3 sequence is 12 residues long. The DNA of the CDR3 is TGTGCCAGCAGCCAAGCCGAGAGCGAGCAGTACTTC. It codes for CASSQAESEQYF.

About this clone itself: The CDR3 ends on some other residue instead of the conserved phenylalanine or tryptophan, so this is likely a read error. The rearrangement joins TRBV5-1 to TRBJ2-7, with 7 bases lining up with TRBD2. The CDR3 runs to 14 residues. With 0 bases clipped from V and 4 bases from J, the junction kept 4 bases outside the gene matches. Germline-derived CDR1 and CDR2 are SGHRS and YFSETQ. DNA for the CDR3: TGCGCCAGCAGCTTGGACCGGGAGGCGTACGAGCAGTACCTC. Protein product: CASSLDREAYEQYL.

The gene calls are TRBV6-5 and TRBJ1-3, with D possibly TRBD1 on 6 matching bases. Trimming left V 0 bases short and J 4 bases short, with 13 bases between. CDR1 and CDR2 from the germline V gene are MNHEY and SVGAGI. The CDR3 sequence is 16 residues long. The CDR3 nucleotides read TGTGCCAGCAGTTACTCGAGGACAGCCAAAGGAAACACCATATATTTT. This encodes CASSYSRTAKGNTIYF.

The chain couples TRBV7-2 to TRBJ1-2; 7 positions agree with TRBD1. The CDR3 is 14 amino acids. CDR1 is SGHTA and CDR2 is FQGNSA in the germline V gene. V shed 4 bases, J shed 3 bases, and the junction held 5 bases outside the gene matches. CDR3 nucleotides: TGTGCCAGCAGCTCGGGACAGCTAGACTATGGCTACACCTTC. Protein: CASSSGQLDYGYTF. Filled out from reference TRBV7-2 and TRBJ1-2, the complete variable domain reads GAGVSQSPSNKVTEKGKDVELRCDPISGHTALYWYRQSLGQGLEFLIYFQGNSAPDKSGLPSDRFSAERTGGSVSTLTIQRTQQEDSAVYLCASSSGQLDYGYTFGSGTRLTVV.

V usage is TRBV7-9 and J usage is TRBJ1-3, with D perhaps matching TRBD1 (6 bases). There are 14 residues in the CDR3. Germline CDR1 reads SEHNR; CDR2 reads FQNEAQ (reference sequence). V gave up 5 bases and J gave up 0 bases, with 8 bases separating them. The CDR3 DNA reads TGTGCCAGCAGCCAGGACAGCTCTGGAAACACCATATATTTT. Amino acids: CASSQDSSGNTIYF.

V gene TRBV10-3 combines with J gene TRBJ2-5; TRBD2 might be the D (5 bases). Trimming pared 8 bases from V and 4 bases from J, leaving 11 bases between. The CDR3 is 12 amino acids. CDR1 and CDR2 from the germline V gene are ENHRY and SYGVKD. DNA of the CDR3: TGTGCCATCTCCGGGGTAGGAGAGACCCAGTACTTC. Its translation is CAISGVGETQYF.

This clone was recorded only once. The rearrangement links TRBV9 to TRBJ1-2, with D perhaps matching TRBD1 (6 bases). This CDR3 is built from 12 residues. V was shortened by 7 bases and J by 4 bases, with 11 bases between the two germline ends. Per the germline V gene, CDR1 is SGDLS and CDR2 is YYNGEE. CDR3 loop: CASRRQAYGYTF. In DNA, the CDR3 is TGTGCCAGCCGACGACAGGCCTATGGCTACACCTTC.